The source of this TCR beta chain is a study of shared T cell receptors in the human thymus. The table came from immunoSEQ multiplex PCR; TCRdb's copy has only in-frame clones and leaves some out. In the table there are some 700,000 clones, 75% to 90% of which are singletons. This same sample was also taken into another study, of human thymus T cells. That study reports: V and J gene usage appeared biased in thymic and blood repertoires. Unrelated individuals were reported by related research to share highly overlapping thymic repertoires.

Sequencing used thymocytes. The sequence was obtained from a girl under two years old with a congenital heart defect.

The CDR3 nucleotides read TGCGCCAGCAGCCAAGAAGCTGGGACAGCTAATTCACCCCTCCACTTT. Its translation: CASSQEAGTANSPLHF. The chain is built from TRBV4-1 and TRBJ1-6, with 7 bases aligning to TRBD1. V shed 0 bases, J shed 6 bases, and the junction held 5 bases outside the gene matches. The CDR3 loop spans 16 amino acids. Looked up from germline, CDR1 is MGHRA and CDR2 is YSYEKL.